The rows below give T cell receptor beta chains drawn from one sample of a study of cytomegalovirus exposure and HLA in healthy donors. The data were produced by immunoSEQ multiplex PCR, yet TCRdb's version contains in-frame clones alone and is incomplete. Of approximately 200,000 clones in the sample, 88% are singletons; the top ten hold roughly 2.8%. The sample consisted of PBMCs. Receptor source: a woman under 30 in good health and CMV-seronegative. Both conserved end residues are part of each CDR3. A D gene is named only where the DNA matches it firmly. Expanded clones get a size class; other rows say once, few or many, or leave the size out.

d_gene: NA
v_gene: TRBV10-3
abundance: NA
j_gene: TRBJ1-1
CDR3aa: CAISAGYTEAFF
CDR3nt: TGTGCCATCAGTGCGGGGTACACTGAAGCTTTCTTT

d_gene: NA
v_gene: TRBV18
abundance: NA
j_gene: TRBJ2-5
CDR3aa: CASSPSFSETQYF
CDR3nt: TGTGCCAGCTCACCATCTTTCTCAGAGACCCAGTACTTC

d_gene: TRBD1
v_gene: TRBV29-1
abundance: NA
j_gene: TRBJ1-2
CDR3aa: CSVEGLGGCTF
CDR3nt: TGCAGCGTTGAAGGACTAGGGGGCTGCACCTTC

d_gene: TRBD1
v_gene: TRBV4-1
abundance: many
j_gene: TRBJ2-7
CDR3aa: CASSQGSGTGVYEQYF
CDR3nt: TGCGCCAGCAGCCAAGGGTCGGGGACAGGGGTCTACGAGCAGTACTTC

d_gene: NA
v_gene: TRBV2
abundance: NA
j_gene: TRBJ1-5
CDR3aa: CASSTGQNSNQPQHF
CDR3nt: TGTGCCAGCAGCACAGGACAGAATAGCAATCAGCCCCAGCATTTT

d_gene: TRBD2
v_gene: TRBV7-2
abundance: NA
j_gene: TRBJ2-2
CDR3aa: CASRRTTSGGNTGELFF
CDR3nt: TGTGCCAGCAGGAGGACAACTAGCGGGGGGAACACCGGGGAGCTGTTTTTT

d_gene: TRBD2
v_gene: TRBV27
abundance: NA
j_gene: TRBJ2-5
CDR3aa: CASKTSGDQETQYF
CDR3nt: TGTGCCAGTAAGACTAGCGGGGACCAAGAGACCCAGTACTTC

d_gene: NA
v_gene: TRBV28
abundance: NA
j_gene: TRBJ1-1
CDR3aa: CASSHMTGEEAFF
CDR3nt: TGTGCCAGCAGTCACATGACGGGAGAGGAAGCTTTCTTT

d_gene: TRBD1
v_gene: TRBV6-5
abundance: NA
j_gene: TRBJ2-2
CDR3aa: CANAGGITGELFF
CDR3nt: TGTGCCAACGCAGGGGGCATCACCGGGGAGCTGTTTTTT

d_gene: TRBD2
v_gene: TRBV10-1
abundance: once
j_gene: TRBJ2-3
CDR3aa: CASSESRAGGPRPDTQYF
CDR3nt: TGCGCCAGCAGTGAGTCCAGAGCGGGAGGGCCCAGACCAGATACGCAGTATTTT

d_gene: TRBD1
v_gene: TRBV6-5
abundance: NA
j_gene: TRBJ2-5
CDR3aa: CASSYAQGAWETQYF
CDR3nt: TGTGCCAGCAGTTACGCGCAGGGGGCTTGGGAGACCCAGTACTTC

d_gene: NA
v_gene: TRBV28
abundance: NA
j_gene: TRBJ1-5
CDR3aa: CASSLDLAGPQPQHF
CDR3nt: TGTGCCAGCAGCCTGGACCTTGCGGGACCTCAGCCCCAGCATTTT

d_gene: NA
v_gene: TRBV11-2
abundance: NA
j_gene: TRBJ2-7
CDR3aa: CASSLVQSGYEQYF
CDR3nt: TGTGCCAGCAGCTTAGTTCAGTCTGGCTACGAGCAGTACTTC

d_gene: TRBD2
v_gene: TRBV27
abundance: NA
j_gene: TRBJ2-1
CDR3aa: CASSRGLAGWDSEQFF
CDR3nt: TGTGCCAGCAGTCGGGGTTTAGCGGGATGGGATAGTGAGCAGTTCTTC

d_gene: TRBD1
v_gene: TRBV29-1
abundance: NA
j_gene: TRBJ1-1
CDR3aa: CSVGQGVIEAFF
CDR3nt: TGCAGCGTTGGACAGGGAGTCATTGAAGCTTTCTTT

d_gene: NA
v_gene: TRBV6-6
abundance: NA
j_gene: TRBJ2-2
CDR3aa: CASKWGRNTGELFF
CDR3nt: TGTGCCAGCAAGTGGGGGCGGAACACCGGGGAGCTGTTTTTT

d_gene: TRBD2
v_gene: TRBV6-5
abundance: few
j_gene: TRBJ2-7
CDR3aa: CASSYGTSAYEQYF
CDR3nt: TGTGCCAGCAGTTACGGGACTAGCGCCTACGAGCAGTACTTC

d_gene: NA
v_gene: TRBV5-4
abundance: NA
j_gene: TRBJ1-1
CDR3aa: CASSSQSNTEAFF
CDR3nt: TGTGCCAGCAGTAGCCAGAGTAACACTGAAGCTTTCTTT

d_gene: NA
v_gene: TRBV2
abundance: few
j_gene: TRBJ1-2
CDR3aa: CASSLGTGGYTF
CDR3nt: TGTGCCAGCAGTTTAGGAACAGGGGGCTACACCTTC

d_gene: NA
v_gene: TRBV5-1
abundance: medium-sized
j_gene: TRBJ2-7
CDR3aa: CASSFNVVEQYF
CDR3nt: TGCGCCAGCAGCTTTAATGTTGTCGAGCAGTACTTC

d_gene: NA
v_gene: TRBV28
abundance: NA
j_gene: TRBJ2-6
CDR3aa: CASSSRFSGANVLTF
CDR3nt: TGTGCCAGCAGTTCGCGGTTCTCTGGGGCCAACGTCCTGACTTTC

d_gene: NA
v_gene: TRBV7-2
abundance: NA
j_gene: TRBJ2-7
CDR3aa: CASSSKAGDLRTYEQYF
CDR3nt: TGTGCCAGCAGCTCCAAGGCAGGTGACCTCCGGACCTACGAGCAGTACTTC

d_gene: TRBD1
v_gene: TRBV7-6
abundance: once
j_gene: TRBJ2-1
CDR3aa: CASSRHRQGRSYNEQFF
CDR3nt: TGTGCCAGCAGCCGACACCGACAGGGGAGGTCCTACAATGAGCAGTTCTTC

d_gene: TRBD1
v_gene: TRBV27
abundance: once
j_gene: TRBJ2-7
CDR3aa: CASSVIYRDRDYEQYF
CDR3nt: TGTGCCAGCAGTGTAATCTACCGGGACAGGGACTACGAGCAGTACTTC

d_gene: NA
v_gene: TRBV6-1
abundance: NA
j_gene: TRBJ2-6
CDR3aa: CASSELSGANVLTF
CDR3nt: TGTGCCAGCAGTGAACTCTCTGGGGCCAACGTCCTGACTTTC

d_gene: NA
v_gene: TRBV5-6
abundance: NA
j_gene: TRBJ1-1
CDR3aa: CASSPRGRGRNTEAFF
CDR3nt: TGTGCCAGCAGCCCGCGGGGGCGGGGGAGGAACACTGAAGCTTTCTTT

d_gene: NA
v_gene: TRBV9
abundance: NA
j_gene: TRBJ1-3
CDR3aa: CASSGGHISGNTIYF
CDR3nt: TGTGCCAGCAGCGGGGGACACATATCTGGAAACACCATATATTTT

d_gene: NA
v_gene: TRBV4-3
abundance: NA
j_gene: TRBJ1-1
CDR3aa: CASSQAGNTEAFF
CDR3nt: TGCGCCAGCAGCCAAGCGGGGAACACTGAAGCTTTCTTT

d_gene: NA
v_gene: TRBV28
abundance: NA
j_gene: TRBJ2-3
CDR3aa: CASLTGTDTQYF
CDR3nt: TGTGCCAGCCTCACGGGAACAGATACGCAGTATTTT